The 7 T cell receptor beta chains listed next were all sequenced from one sample in a study of CD8 T cells in Susac syndrome. cDNA came from about 0.51 to 1 ug RNA primed by random hexamers. One entry per CDR3 protein results from TCRdb running MiXCR on the immunoSEQ multiplex PCR reads. The sample includes 95,000 to 150,000 distinct CDR3 sequences, over 95% seen only once; the top ten take less than 0.15%. The sequencing input was CD4+ T cells from PBMCs. Receptors were obtained from a human donor with Susac syndrome.

CDR3 DNA sequence: TGTGCCAGCAGCTTGGACATTCGCGGTAGGAATACGCAGTATTTT. Protein sequence: CASSLDIRGRNTQYF. The chain links TRBV5-6 to TRBJ2-3; D remains unclear. The V end lost 0 bases, the J end lost 7 bases, and 15 bases lay between the germline ends. There are 15 residues in the CDR3. Germline lookup yields CDR1 SGHDT and CDR2 YYEEEE.

Comments on this clonotype: One end of the junction varies from germline; a read error may be responsible. V gene TRBV2 combines with J gene TRBJ2-7; D call uncertain. This CDR3 is 12 amino acids long. Per germline, CDR1 SNHLY and CDR2 FYNNEI. CDR3 residues: CANSAGFYEQYF. CDR3 in DNA: TGTGCCAACAGTGCAGGATTTTACGAGCAGTACTTC.

The chain couples TRBV9 to TRBJ1-1; D gene unclear. Germline V gene sequence: CDR1 SGDLS, CDR2 YYNGEE. Between the trimmed V and J ends, which lost 3 bases and 2 bases, there was a span of 14 bases. This CDR3 spans 15 amino acids. The CDR3 nucleotides are TGTGCCAGCAGCGGAAGACAAGCGGACAACACTGAAGCTTTCTTT. As protein: CASSGRQADNTEAFF.

The chain combines TRBV7-9 with TRBJ1-2, with a weak D call TRBD1 (5 bases). Germline V CDR1 and CDR2: SEHNR, FQNEAQ (reference sequence). The CDR3 totals 14 residues. Trimming took 5 bases from V and 3 from J, leaving 13 bases between them. Here the CDR3 DNA reads TGTGCCAGCAGCCCCGGGGGGGTCGACTATGGCTACACCTTC. Translated, it gives CASSPGGVDYGYTF.

The chain carries TRBV12-3 or TRBV12-4 and TRBJ2-7, with TRBD1 as a possible D gene (6 bases). V lost 7 bases to trimming and J lost 7 bases, with 17 bases between them. CDR3 length equals 13 residues. The CDR3 DNA sequence: TGTGCCAGCACTACCTTGGGGGCGGGTGAGCAGTACTTC. Translation: CASTTLGAGEQYF.

This clonotype was detected once. The chain has TRBV3-1 and TRBJ1-3; D unresolved. Per germline, CDR1 LGHDT and CDR2 YNNKEL (reference sequence). V dropped 8 bases and J dropped 3 bases, with 5 bases sitting between them. The CDR3 sequence is 11 residues long. CDR3 DNA sequence: TGTGCCAGCGTAGGTGGAAACACCATATATTTT. Translated, it gives CASVGGNTIYF.

The chain recombines TRBV5-1 with TRBJ2-3, with 7 bases lining up with TRBD2. The CDR3 contains 13 residues. V was clipped by 7 bases and J by 0 bases; unmatched bases: 2. From germline, CDR1 is SGHRS and CDR2 YFSETQ. The DNA of the CDR3 is TGCGCCAGCCGACTAGCTAGCACAGATACGCAGTATTTT. Translation: CASRLASTDTQYF.